The T cell receptor beta chain described here comes from a study of shared clonotypes between healthy human individuals. Background on the study: There were three CD4 naive, three CD4 memory, two CD8 naive and one CD8 memory plates per donor. Whole-study results and caveats: Compared with memory subsets, naive subsets generally had larger estimated richness. Sorted-subset sequencing was shown by rarefaction to be incomplete despite large depth. The sharing of about 5.3% of naive CD4 clonotypes was seen across several donors.

Produced via immunoSEQ multiplex PCR; TCRdb's table is partial and in-frame only. This table has hundreds of thousands of clones, approximately 96% appearing once. CD8 cells classed as naive were CD45RO-negative and positively selected for CCR7, excluding terminally differentiated effector memory CD45RA+ cells. Trimming removed 2 bases at V and 2 bases at J, with 8 bases between. From germline, CDR1 is SGHDT and CDR2 YYEEEE. This CDR3 region has 14 residues. A note on this clone: Its antigen is not known.

This chain links TRBV5-6 with TRBJ2-1; D is uncertain. Sequencing was carried out using naive CD8+ T cells sorted from blood. This sequence was found in a woman aged 25 to 39 in good health. The CDR3 nucleotides read TGTGCCAGCAGCTTTGGTCAGACCTACAATGAGCAGTTCTTC. Protein: CASSFGQTYNEQFF.